The rows below give T cell receptor beta chains drawn from one sample of a study of blood T cell repertoires in COVID-19. TCRdb keeps only in-frame clones here, not all; method: immunoSEQ multiplex PCR. The sample holds about 220,000 clones; approximately 83% are singletons and the top ten take about 3.7%. Sequencing was carried out using PBMCs or T cells enriched from blood (not recorded which). These receptors originate from an older woman who had recovered from COVID-19. CDR3s leave out the opening cysteine and the closing phenylalanine or tryptophan. Each record gives: V gene, J gene, CDR3 length, CDR3 protein.

V gene: TRBV5-1; J gene: TRBJ2-3; CDR3 length: 16; CDR3 protein: ASSLVVLAGGLTDTQY
V gene: TRBV19; J gene: TRBJ1-5; CDR3 length: 13; CDR3 protein: ASRLGQEVGQPQH
V gene: TRBV19; J gene: TRBJ1-5; CDR3 length: 14; CDR3 protein: ASSPRTDYSNQPQH
V gene: TRBV27; J gene: TRBJ1-2; CDR3 length: 12; CDR3 protein: ASSSGDRINGYT
V gene: TRBV29-1; J gene: TRBJ1-1; CDR3 length: 10; CDR3 protein: SVWDSYTGAF
V gene: TRBV6-4; J gene: TRBJ1-2; CDR3 length: 12; CDR3 protein: ASSGDRESDGYT
V gene: TRBV6-5; J gene: TRBJ2-5; CDR3 length: 12; CDR3 protein: ASSTSTGGETQY
V gene: TRBV10-3; J gene: TRBJ1-1; CDR3 length: 13; CDR3 protein: AISETLQANTEAF
V gene: TRBV5-4; J gene: TRBJ2-5; CDR3 length: 13; CDR3 protein: ASSIGTFDKETQY
V gene: TRBV2; J gene: TRBJ2-2; CDR3 length: 11; CDR3 protein: ASSRDYTGELF
V gene: TRBV14; J gene: TRBJ2-3; CDR3 length: 10; CDR3 protein: ASSQGLDTQY
V gene: TRBV6-5; J gene: TRBJ1-1; CDR3 length: 13; CDR3 protein: ASSKTGQGGTEAF
V gene: TRBV29-1; J gene: TRBJ2-7; CDR3 length: 11; CDR3 protein: SVDDGTGREQY
V gene: TRBV2; J gene: TRBJ1-6; CDR3 length: 13; CDR3 protein: ASSKGQGNNSPLH